The sequence of this T cell receptor beta chain was determined in a study of blood T cells in healthy people across ages. V was cut by 7 bases and J by 2 bases, with 9 bases left in between. The CDR3 has 12 residues. Germline-derived CDR1 and CDR2 are SNHLY and FYNNEI. Combining a sample-barcoded 5' primer with a J-beta primer mix, a second PCR ran for roughly 6 to 11 cycles. Each CDR3 protein gets one entry after TCRdb re-called the 5' RACE reads with MiXCR. The sample contains about a million distinct CDR3 sequences, approximately 49% of which appear only once. Findings of the study overall: Any conclusive comparison of naive versus antigen-experienced cells was prevented by using unsorted PBMCs.

This clonotype was counted only a few times. The antigen is undetermined. Roughly 9.5 milliliters of peripheral blood were drawn from each donor into EDTA-treated tubes. Samples each had at least 5.5 micrograms of total RNA extracted. The sample comprised blood. The chain links TRBV2 to TRBJ2-7; D is tentatively TRBD1 or TRBD2 (5 bases each). This TCR came from a man aged 25 to 40 in good health. CDR3 amino acids: CASNPGPYEQYF. The CDR3 DNA reads as TGTGCCAGCAACCCGGGACCCTACGAGCAGTACTTC.